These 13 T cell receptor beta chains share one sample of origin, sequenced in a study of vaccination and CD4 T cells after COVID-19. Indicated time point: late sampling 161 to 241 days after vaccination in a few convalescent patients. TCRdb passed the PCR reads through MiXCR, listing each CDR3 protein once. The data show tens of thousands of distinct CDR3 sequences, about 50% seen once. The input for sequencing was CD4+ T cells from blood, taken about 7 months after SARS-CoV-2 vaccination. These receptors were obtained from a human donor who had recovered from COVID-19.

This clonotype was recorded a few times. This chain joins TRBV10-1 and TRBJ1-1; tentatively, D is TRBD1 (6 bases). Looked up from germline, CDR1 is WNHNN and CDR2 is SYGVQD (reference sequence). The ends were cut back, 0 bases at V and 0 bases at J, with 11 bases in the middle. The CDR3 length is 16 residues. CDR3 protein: CASSESGGQLNTEAFF. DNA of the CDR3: TGCGCCAGCAGTGAGTCCGGAGGACAGTTGAACACTGAAGCTTTCTTT.

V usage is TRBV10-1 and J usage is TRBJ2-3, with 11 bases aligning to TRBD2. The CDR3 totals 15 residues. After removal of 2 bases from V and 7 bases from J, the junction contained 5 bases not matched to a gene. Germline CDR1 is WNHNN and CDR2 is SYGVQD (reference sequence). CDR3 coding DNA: TGCGCCAGCAGTGAGGTAGCGGGAGGGCCTTATACGCAGTATTTT. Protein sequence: CASSEVAGGPYTQYF.

CDR3 in amino acids: CASRGTGLSNQPQHF. CDR3 in DNA: TGTGCCAGCAGAGGGACAGGGCTAAGCAATCAGCCCCAGCATTTT. The chain carries TRBV2 and TRBJ1-5, with 9 bases lining up with TRBD1. The V and J ends lost 6 bases and 1 base, in that order; junction bases with no gene match: 4. Germline-derived CDR1 and CDR2 are SNHLY and FYNNEI. This CDR3 has 15 residues.

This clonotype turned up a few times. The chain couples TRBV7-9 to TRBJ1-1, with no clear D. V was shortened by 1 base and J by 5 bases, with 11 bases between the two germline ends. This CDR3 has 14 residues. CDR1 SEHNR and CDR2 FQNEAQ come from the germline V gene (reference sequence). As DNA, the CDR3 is TGTGCCAGCAGCTTAGTTACAGTTGATACTGAAGCTTTCTTT. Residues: CASSLVTVDTEAFF. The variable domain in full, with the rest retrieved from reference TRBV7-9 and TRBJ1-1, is DTGVSQNPRHKITKRGQNVTFRCDPISEHNRLYWYRQTLGQGPEFLTYFQNEAQLEKSRLLSDRFSAERPKGSFSTLEIQRTEQGDSAMYLCASSLVTVDTEAFFGQGTRLTVV.

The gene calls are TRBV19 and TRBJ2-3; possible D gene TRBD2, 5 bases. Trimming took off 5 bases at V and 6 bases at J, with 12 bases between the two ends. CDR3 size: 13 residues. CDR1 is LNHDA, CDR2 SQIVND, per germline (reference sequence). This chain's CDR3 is CASSEGIFDTQYF. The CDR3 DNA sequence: TGTGCCAGTAGTGAGGGAATCTTTGATACGCAGTATTTT.

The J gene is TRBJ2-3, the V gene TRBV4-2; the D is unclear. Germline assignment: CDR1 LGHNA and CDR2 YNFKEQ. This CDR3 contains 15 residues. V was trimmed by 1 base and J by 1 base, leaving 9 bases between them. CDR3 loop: CASSQGPLRTDTQYF. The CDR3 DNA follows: TGTGCCAGCAGCCAAGGACCGTTGCGCACAGATACGCAGTATTTT.

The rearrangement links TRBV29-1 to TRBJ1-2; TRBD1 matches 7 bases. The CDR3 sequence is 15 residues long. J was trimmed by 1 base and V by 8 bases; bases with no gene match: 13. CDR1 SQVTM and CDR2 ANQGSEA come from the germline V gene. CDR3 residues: CSHRTGPPFNYGYTF. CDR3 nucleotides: TGCAGCCACCGGACAGGACCTCCGTTTAACTATGGCTACACCTTC. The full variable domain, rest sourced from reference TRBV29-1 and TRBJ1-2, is SAVISQKPSRDICQRGTSLTIQCQVDSQVTMMFWYRQQPGQSLTLIATANQGSEATYESGFVIDKFPISRPNLTFSTLTVSNMSPEDSSIYLCSHRTGPPFNYGYTFGSGTRLTVV.

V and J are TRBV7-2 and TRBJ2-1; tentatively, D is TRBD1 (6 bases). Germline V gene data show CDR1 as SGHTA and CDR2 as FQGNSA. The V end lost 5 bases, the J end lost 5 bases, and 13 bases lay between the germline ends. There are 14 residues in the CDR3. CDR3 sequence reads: CASSLGTTNNEQFF. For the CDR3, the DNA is TGTGCCAGCAGCCTCGGGACAACTAACAATGAGCAGTTCTTC.

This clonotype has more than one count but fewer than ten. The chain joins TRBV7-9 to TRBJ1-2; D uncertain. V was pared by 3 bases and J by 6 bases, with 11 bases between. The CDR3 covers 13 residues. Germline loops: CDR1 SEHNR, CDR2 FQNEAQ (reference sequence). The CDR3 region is CASSFLQTDGYTF. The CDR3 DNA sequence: TGTGCCAGCAGCTTTTTACAGACGGATGGCTACACCTTC.

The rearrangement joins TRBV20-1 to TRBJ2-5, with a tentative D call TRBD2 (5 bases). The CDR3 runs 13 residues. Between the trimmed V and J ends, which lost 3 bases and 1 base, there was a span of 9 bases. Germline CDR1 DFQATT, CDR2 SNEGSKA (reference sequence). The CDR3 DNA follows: TGCAGTGCTAGGGGAGCGGTCCAAGAGACCCAGTACTTC. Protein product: CSARGAVQETQYF.

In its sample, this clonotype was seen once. The CDR3 is CASSYREQETQYF. The CDR3 DNA follows: TGTGCCAGCAGTTATCGGGAGCAAGAGACCCAGTACTTC. The J gene is TRBJ2-5, the V gene TRBV27; possibly TRBD2 for D (6 bases). From germline, CDR1 is MNHEY and CDR2 SMNVEV (reference sequence). Deletions cut 4 bases from V and 2 bases from J, with 8 bases between. This CDR3 is 13 amino acids long.

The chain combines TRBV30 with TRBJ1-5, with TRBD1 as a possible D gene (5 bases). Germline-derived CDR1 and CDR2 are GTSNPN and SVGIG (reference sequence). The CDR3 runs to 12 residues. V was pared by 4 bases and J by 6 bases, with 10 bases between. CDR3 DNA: TGTGCCTGGACGCAGGGAGGTCAGCCCCAGCATTTT. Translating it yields CAWTQGGQPQHF.

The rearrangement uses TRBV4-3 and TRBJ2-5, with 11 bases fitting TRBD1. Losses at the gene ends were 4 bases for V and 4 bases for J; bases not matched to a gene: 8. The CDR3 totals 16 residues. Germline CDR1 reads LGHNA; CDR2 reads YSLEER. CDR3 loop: CASSPGRDRGGETQYF. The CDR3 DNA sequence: TGCGCCAGCAGCCCGGGCCGGGACAGGGGGGGAGAGACCCAGTACTTC.